This T cell receptor (beta chain) was captured in a study of blood T cell repertoires in COVID-19. V shed 10 bases, J shed 1 base, and the junction held 3 bases outside the gene matches. Germline V lookup: CDR1 MNHEY, CDR2 SVGAGI. The CDR3 has 12 amino acids. TCRdb keeps only in-frame clones here, not all; method: immunoSEQ multiplex PCR. In the table there are roughly 320,000 clones, almost 85% of which are singletons. This clone appeared a few times. V gene TRBV6-5 combines with J gene TRBJ1-1; 7 positions match TRBD1. Sequenced input: peripheral blood. This sequence was found in a human donor in a cohort sampled during active COVID-19. CDR3 residues: CATDRANTEAFF. CDR3 in DNA: TGTGCCACCGACAGGGCGAACACTGAAGCTTTCTTT.